These 6 T cell receptor beta chains originate from one sample sequenced in a study of blood T cell repertoires in COVID-19. This table comes from immunoSEQ multiplex PCR, and its TCRdb copy is limited to in-frame clones, with some not included. Here the sample spans roughly 80,000 clones, 88% being singletons. The sequencing input was peripheral blood. These receptors were obtained from a human donor in a cohort sampled during active COVID-19.

V usage is TRBV19 and J usage is TRBJ2-5; 10 bases align to TRBD1. The CDR3 length is 15 residues. V was clipped by 3 bases and J by 3 bases; unmatched bases: 4. Germline lookup yields CDR1 LNHDA and CDR2 SQIVND (reference sequence). CDR3 loop: CASSIQGTGEETQYF. CDR3 nucleotide sequence: TGTGCCAGTAGTATCCAAGGGACAGGGGAAGAGACCCAGTACTTC. Full variable domain (missing parts from reference TRBV19 and TRBJ2-5): DGGITQSPKYLFRKEGQNVTLSCEQNLNHDAMYWYRQDPGQGLRLIYYSQIVNDFQKGDIAEGYSVSREKKESFPLTVTSAQKNPTAFYLCASSIQGTGEETQYFGPGTRLLVL.

The rearrangement joins TRBV15 to TRBJ1-2; D gene ambiguous. This CDR3 is built from 12 residues. V was clipped by 1 base and J by 6 bases, with 6 bases between them. Germline values: CDR1 LNHNV, CDR2 YYDKDF (reference sequence). This CDR3 is CATSRAGNGYTF. CDR3 coding DNA: TGTGCCACCAGCAGAGCGGGGAATGGCTACACCTTC.

This chain uses TRBV7-6 with TRBJ1-1; TRBD1 matches 9 bases. Trimming removed 5 bases from V and 6 bases from J; junction bases left unmatched: 10. Looked up from germline, CDR1 is SGHVS and CDR2 is FNYEAQ. The CDR3 contains 15 residues. In nucleotides, the CDR3 is TGTGCCAGCAGCCCCATGTGGACAGGGGCTCCTGAAGCTTTCTTT. This translates into CASSPMWTGAPEAFF. The full variable domain, completed using reference TRBV7-6 and TRBJ1-1, is GAGVSQSPRYKVTKRGQDVALRCDPISGHVSLYWYRQALGQGPEFLTYFNYEAQQDKSGLPNDRFSAERPEGSISTLTIQRTEQRDSAMYRCASSPMWTGAPEAFFGQGTRLTVV.

This clone showed up just once. The chain carries TRBV3-1 (or the pseudogene TRBV3-2) and TRBJ1-2, with 8 bases matching TRBD1. This CDR3 is built from 15 residues. Germline CDR1 and CDR2: LGHDT and YNNKEL (reference sequence). V trimming: 1 base; J trimming: 7 bases; junction bases outside the gene matches: 8. The CDR3 DNA reads TGTGCCAGCAGCCAAGGAGACAGGGGCGGTCGTGGCTACACCTTC. It translates to CASSQGDRGGRGYTF.

V gene TRBV7-9 combines with J gene TRBJ2-1, with D perhaps TRBD1 (5 bases). The germline V gene encodes CDR1 SEHNR and CDR2 FQNEAQ (reference sequence). CDR3 length: 14 residues. Trimming took 0 bases from V and 4 from J, leaving 7 bases between them. CDR3 loop: CASSLATDYNEQFF. DNA for the CDR3: TGTGCCAGCAGCTTAGCGACAGATTACAATGAGCAGTTCTTC. Full variable domain (missing parts from reference TRBV7-9 and TRBJ2-1): DTGVSQNPRHKITKRGQNVTFRCDPISEHNRLYWYRQTLGQGPEFLTYFQNEAQLEKSRLLSDRFSAERPKGSFSTLEIQRTEQGDSAMYLCASSLATDYNEQFFGPGTRLTVL.

This chain connects TRBV28 to TRBJ2-5; the match to TRBD2 covers 14 bases. Germline V gene data show CDR1 as MDHEN and CDR2 as SYDVKM. The CDR3 has 17 residues. The V gene end was trimmed by 4 bases and the J gene end by 5 bases; junction bases not matched to a gene: 9. CDR3 residues: CASSSRTSGGRWETQYF. The CDR3 DNA reads as TGTGCCAGCAGTTCCAGGACTAGCGGGGGGAGGTGGGAGACCCAGTACTTC.